Sequencing of this T cell receptor (beta chain) was carried out in a study of blood T cell repertoires in COVID-19. Study-level information: Nucleic acid was either cDNA or gDNA, and it came from T cells, B-cell-depleted T cells, or PBMCs.

Source study methods: Estimation of nucleated cell counts relied on the amplification of reference gene primers. The table came from immunoSEQ multiplex PCR; TCRdb's copy has only in-frame clones and leaves some out. That table furnishes V, J and clone size, whereas the DNA furnished D and trimming. The sample lists 55,000 to 70,000 clones; 80% to 85% were seen once. This clonotype was sampled from a man aged 80 or over with acute or convalescent COVID-19. Sequencing was carried out using peripheral blood.

CDR3 region: CASSGAQGRPASAQYF. Here the CDR3 DNA reads TGTGCCAGCTCTGGGGCGCAGGGCCGCCCCGCCAGCGCGCAGTACTTC. The chain links TRBV2 to TRBJ2-7, with D tentatively TRBD1 (5 bases). CDR1 SNHLY and CDR2 FYNNEI come from the germline V gene. V lost 8 bases and J lost 9, with 29 bases in between. The CDR3 is made up of 16 amino acids.